Below are 19 T cell receptor beta chains sequenced from a single sample in a study of blood T cells in healthy people across ages. Primers used in a second PCR of roughly 7 to 11 cycles were a sample-barcoded 5' primer and a J-beta primer mix. TCRdb analysed the 5' RACE reads with MiXCR anew, one entry per CDR3 protein. The sample carries fewer than 2 million distinct CDR3 sequences, around 42% recorded once. Sequencing was done on a sample of blood. These receptors all stem from a human donor in good health.

This clonotype has just a few counts. The V call is TRBV20-1, the J call TRBJ1-1; a possible D gene is TRBD1 (6 bases). Deletions cut 6 bases from V and 0 bases from J, with 20 bases between. Per germline, CDR1 DFQATT and CDR2 SNEGSKA (reference sequence). There are 16 residues in the CDR3. The CDR3 nucleotides read TGCAGTGCCCCGAGGGGGGACACGGTTATGAACACTGAAGCTTTCTTT. Translation: CSAPRGDTVMNTEAFF.

This clonotype turned up a few times. The chain combines TRBV5-1 with TRBJ2-1, with D perhaps TRBD1 or TRBD2 (5 bases each). Germline assignment: CDR1 SGHRS and CDR2 YFSETQ. The germline V and J ends were trimmed by 4 bases and 0 bases, with 11 bases remaining between them. The CDR3 is 15 residues long. The CDR3 DNA reads TGCGCCAGCAGCCGGGACGTTAGCTCCTACAATGAGCAGTTCTTC. Residues: CASSRDVSSYNEQFF.

The chain has TRBV9 and TRBJ1-4; 7 bases align to TRBD1. This CDR3 comprises 13 residues. Per the germline V gene, CDR1 is SGDLS and CDR2 is YYNGEE. Trimming removed 5 bases from V and 6 bases from J; junction bases left unmatched: 4. Written as DNA, the CDR3 is TGTGCCAGCAGGGGACAGCCAGATGAAAAACTGTTTTTT. This gives the protein CASRGQPDEKLFF.

The CDR3 spells CASSQDGLFNQPQHF. The CDR3 DNA sequence: TGCGCCAGCAGCCAAGATGGGCTTTTCAATCAGCCCCAGCATTTT. This rearrangement joins TRBV4-1 to TRBJ1-5; unclear D gene. Trimming removed 0 bases from V and 3 bases from J, with 9 bases in between. Germline V gene sequence: CDR1 MGHRA, CDR2 YSYEKL. The CDR3 length is 15 residues.

The rearrangement uses TRBV28 and TRBJ1-5; D remains unclear. Germline V gives CDR1 MDHEN, CDR2 SYDVKM. Deletions cut 5 bases from V and 5 bases from J, with 13 bases between. This CDR3 is 14 amino acids long. The CDR3 protein is CASSLQQTDQPQHF. The CDR3 DNA sequence: TGTGCCAGCAGTCTACAACAGACGGATCAGCCCCAGCATTTT.

The V and J genes are TRBV11-2 and TRBJ2-7; a possible D gene is TRBD2 (7 bases). Germline loops: CDR1 SGHAT, CDR2 FQNNGV. The V and J ends lost 2 bases and 1 base respectively, with 12 bases between them. The CDR3 is made up of 15 amino acids. CDR3 residues: CASSLQGGGSYEQYF. The CDR3 nucleotides are TGTGCCAGCAGCTTACAAGGGGGGGGTTCCTACGAGCAGTACTTC. Variable domain in full (rest from reference TRBV11-2 and TRBJ2-7): EAGVAQSPRYKIIEKRQSVAFWCNPISGHATLYWYQQILGQGPKLLIQFQNNGVVDDSQLPKDRFSAERLKGVDSTLKIQPAKLEDSAVYLCASSLQGGGSYEQYFGPGTRLTVT.

This clonotype was seen only a few times. J is TRBJ1-1 and V is TRBV6-5; D gene ambiguous. CDR1 MNHEY and CDR2 SVGAGI come from the germline V gene. Trimming took 6 bases from V and 0 from J, leaving 5 bases between them. The CDR3 consists of 12 residues. CDR3 sequence reads: CASRQMNTEAFF. CDR3 in DNA: TGTGCCAGCAGGCAGATGAACACTGAAGCTTTCTTT.

The chain recombines TRBV7-2 with TRBJ2-7; no definite D call. Deletions cut 5 bases from V and 5 bases from J, with 13 bases between. From germline, CDR1 is SGHTA and CDR2 FQGNSA. This CDR3 region has 13 residues. The DNA for the CDR3 is TGTGCCAGCAGCCCCGGGCGGAGCGACGAGCAGTACTTC. It encodes CASSPGRSDEQYF.

In this sample, this clonotype turned up a few times. This chain joins TRBV7-9 and TRBJ2-5; 9 bases map to TRBD2. This CDR3 has 17 amino acids. V dropped 5 bases and J dropped 5; count of bases not matched to a gene: 15. Germline V gives CDR1 SEHNR, CDR2 FQNEAQ (reference sequence). CDR3 in DNA: TGTGCCAGCAGCCCTCGGGCGGGGGGGCCTCTCCGGGAGACCCAGTACTTC. Translating it yields CASSPRAGGPLRETQYF.

For the CDR3, the DNA is TGTGCCAGCTCCTACGGGGGGGGACGAGAGACCCAGTACTTC. It yields the protein CASSYGGGRETQYF. The chain carries TRBV7-9 and TRBJ2-5; 8 nucleotides match TRBD2. Germline CDR1 SEHNR, CDR2 FQNEAQ (reference sequence). V shed 8 bases and J 4 bases; nucleotides not matched to a gene: 9. The CDR3 loop spans 14 amino acids.

The V and J genes are TRBV29-1 and TRBJ1-2, with TRBD1 as a possible D gene (5 bases). V was cut by 7 bases and J by 8 bases, with 14 bases left in between. Germline loops: CDR1 SQVTM, CDR2 ANQGSEA. This CDR3 contains 11 residues. The CDR3 loop reads CSAQRGSGYTF. The CDR3, as DNA: TGCAGCGCCCAAAGGGGAAGCGGCTACACCTTC.

The chain joins TRBV4-2 to TRBJ1-1, with D unresolved. Germline V gene lookup returns CDR1 LGHNA and CDR2 YNFKEQ. The CDR3 covers 14 residues. The V end was cut by 3 bases, the J end by 4 bases, with 12 bases between. The CDR3 nucleotides are TGTGCCAGCAGCCAGGTCATAGGGAGCACTGAAGCTTTCTTT. Residues: CASSQVIGSTEAFF.

The J gene is TRBJ2-7, the V gene TRBV7-2; 8 positions match TRBD1. Trimming cost V 3 bases and J 6 bases; bases outside gene matches: 10. The V gene's germline CDR1 is SGHTA and CDR2 FQGNSA. This CDR3 spans 15 amino acids. Written as DNA, the CDR3 is TGTGCCAGCAGCTTGGAGGGAAGGACAGGGCGCGAGCAGTACTTC. Translation gives CASSLEGRTGREQYF.

This clonotype was counted a few times. The CDR3 coding sequence is TGTGCCAGCAGTTTAAACAGCTTAAACTATGGCTACACCTTC. Protein sequence: CASSLNSLNYGYTF. The rearrangement links TRBV28 to TRBJ1-2; D remains ambiguous. V lost 2 bases and J lost 2, with 9 bases in between. Germline CDR1 is MDHEN and CDR2 is SYDVKM. CDR3 length: 14 amino acids.

This sequence joins TRBV28 and TRBJ1-1; D is possibly TRBD1 (5 bases). The CDR3 sequence is 16 residues long. The V and J ends lost 4 bases and 11 bases respectively, with 26 bases between them. The germline V gene encodes CDR1 MDHEN and CDR2 SYDVKM. CDR3 DNA sequence: TGTGCCAGCAGTTGGAACGGGGGTGTGCACGGGAATCTTGCTTTCTTT. Its translation: CASSWNGGVHGNLAFF.

This sequence joins TRBV27 and TRBJ2-7; D gene ambiguous. V was trimmed by 4 bases and J by 2 bases, leaving 12 bases between them. The CDR3 is made up of 14 amino acids. In germline, CDR1 is MNHEY, CDR2 SMNVEV (reference sequence). The CDR3 nucleotides are TGTGCCAGCAGTTCTTCTCCCAACGCCTACGAGCAGTACTTC. It translates to CASSSSPNAYEQYF.

Regarding this clonotype: The junction differs from germline at one of its ends, possibly a read error. The V gene is TRBV20-1, the J gene TRBJ2-7; D remains ambiguous. This CDR3 has 14 residues. The germline V gene has CDR1 DFQATT and CDR2 SNEGSKA (reference sequence). This CDR3 is CSAEGQPSSYEQYF. The DNA for the CDR3 is TGCAGTGCTGAAGGTCAGCCAAGCTCCTACGAGCAGTATTTC.

The chain recombines TRBV27 with TRBJ1-1, with 7 bases that match TRBD1. The germline gives CDR1 MNHEY, CDR2 SMNVEV (reference sequence). This CDR3 comprises 14 residues. With 6 bases clipped from V and 2 bases from J, the junction kept 6 bases outside the gene matches. The CDR3 DNA reads as TGTGCCAGCAGACCACAGGGGATTAACACTGAAGCTTTCTTT. It codes for CASRPQGINTEAFF.

The chain is built from TRBV7-6 and TRBJ2-3; 12 positions match TRBD1. The CDR3 has 15 amino acids. Germline V lookup: CDR1 SGHVS, CDR2 FNYEAQ. Germline trimming cut 5 bases from V and 10 bases from J; bases unmatched to any gene: 10. The CDR3 sequence is CASSQPGQGALSQYF. The CDR3 coding sequence is TGTGCCAGCAGCCAACCGGGACAGGGGGCGTTATCGCAGTATTTT. Full variable domain (missing parts from reference TRBV7-6 and TRBJ2-3): GAGVSQSPRYKVTKRGQDVALRCDPISGHVSLYWYRQALGQGPEFLTYFNYEAQQDKSGLPNDRFSAERPEGSISTLTIQRTEQRDSAMYRCASSQPGQGALSQYFGPGTRLTVL.